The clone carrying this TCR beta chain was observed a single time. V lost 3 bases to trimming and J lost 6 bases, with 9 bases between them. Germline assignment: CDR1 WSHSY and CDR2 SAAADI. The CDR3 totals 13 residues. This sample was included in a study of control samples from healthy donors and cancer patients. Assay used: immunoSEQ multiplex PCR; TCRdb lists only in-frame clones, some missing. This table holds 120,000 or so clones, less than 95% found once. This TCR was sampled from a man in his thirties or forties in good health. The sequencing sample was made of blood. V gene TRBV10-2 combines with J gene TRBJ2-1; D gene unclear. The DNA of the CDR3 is TGCGCCAGCAGTGAAGGGCTCCGCAATGAGCAGTTCTTC. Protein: CASSEGLRNEQFF.